The TCR beta chain described here comes from a study of blood T cell repertoires in COVID-19. Study summary: Researchers got acute and convalescent COVID-19 samples from the United States, Italy and Spain. The cDNA or gDNA used as material had been derived from T cells, B-cell-depleted T cells, or PBMCs.

In the authors' workflow: The authors estimated nucleated cell counts from reference gene primer amplification. Some clones are missing from TCRdb's copy, which holds only in-frame ones; the method was immunoSEQ multiplex PCR. That table gives V, J and clone size, and the DNA gave D and trimming. Of fewer than 350,000 clones in the sample, 75% to 90% were seen once. The junction had 11 bases not matched to a gene; V was cut back by 2 bases and J by 9 bases. The CDR3 has 16 amino acids. Germline V lookup: CDR1 MNHEY, CDR2 SVGEGT. The chain joins TRBV6-2 or TRBV6-3 to TRBJ2-1; 9 bases fit TRBD2. This sequence originates from a young woman who had recovered from COVID-19. The sequenced material came from peripheral blood. CDR3 sequence: CASSYPPLAGIGEQFF. CDR3 DNA sequence: TGTGCCAGCAGTTACCCCCCCCTAGCGGGAATTGGTGAGCAGTTCTTC.